This T cell receptor (beta chain) was sequenced for a study of T-cell memory formation after mild COVID-19. Study findings and constraints: The pre-infection memory compartment contained some responding clones, suggesting cross-reactive memory joined. The study found contracting CD4+ clones mainly in CM and EM and contracting CD8+ clones in EMRA.

Each CDR3 protein gets one entry after TCRdb re-called the 5' RACE reads with MiXCR. The sample has about 250,000 distinct CDR3 sequences, 15% seen once; the top ten hold less than 2.5%. V lost 9 bases and J lost 0, with 11 bases in between. The CDR3 has 13 amino acids. Germline CDR1 reads LNHNV; CDR2 reads YYDKDF (reference sequence). This clonotype was picked up a small number of times. Its antigen remains unidentified. The sequenced sample consisted of PBMCs or a T cell subset sorted from them (not recorded which). The sequence derives from an adult woman who had mild COVID-19 (a few samples of this study predate the infection). Cell type and time point are not known. The genes are TRBV15 and TRBJ1-1; D ambiguous. The CDR3 DNA is TGTGCCACAAGGTTAACGGTGAACACTGAAGCTTTCTTT. Its translation is CATRLTVNTEAFF.